This T cell receptor (beta chain) emerged from a study of CD8+CD57+ T cells in acquired aplastic anemia. The CDR3 runs 14 residues. Trimming took off 3 bases at V and 0 bases at J, with 6 bases between the two ends. CDR1 is LGHDT, CDR2 YNNKEL, per germline (reference sequence). Study-level findings and limits: Patients had fewer than 35 CD8+ CDR3 sequences in common with controls (the shared set).

According to the study, genomic DNA was the template for TCR beta VDJ and CDR3 profiling. TCRdb redid the calling of the reads with MiXCR, one entry per CDR3 protein. The sample has nearly 60,000 distinct CDR3 sequences, approximately 52% seen once. It was patients with CD8+CD57+ cell expansion by flow cytometry who were chosen for sequencing. All patients had severe acquired aplastic anemia. At blood sampling, none of the patients had yet received therapy. This clonotype has ten or more counts. Its antigen is unidentified. The sequenced material came from sorted CD4+, CD8+, or CD8+CD57+ T cells (not recorded which) from PBMCs. This chain connects TRBV3-1 to TRBJ2-1, with D unresolved. The receptor's source is a human donor with aplastic anemia. DNA for the CDR3: TGTGCCAGCAGCCAGGAGTTCTCCTACAATGAGCAGTTCTTC. Its protein product is CASSQEFSYNEQFF.